This T cell receptor (beta chain) was retrieved from a study of blood T cells in healthy people across ages. Study conclusions and caveats: When one million T cells were used, diversity estimates were thought to be underestimates.

The donors, aged roughly 6 to 90, were healthy Caucasians from Russia. Each of the donors had approximately 10 milliliters of peripheral blood drawn into EDTA-treated Vacutainer tubes. A note on this clonotype: Antigen specificity is unknown.

This CDR3 is built from 16 residues. Deletions cut 1 base from V and 1 base from J, with 15 bases between. Per the germline V gene, CDR1 is DFQATT and CDR2 is SNEGSKA (reference sequence). The use of a sample-barcoded 5' primer and a J-beta primer mix characterized a second PCR of roughly 6 to 11 cycles. Each cDNA molecule received a tag from a template-switch adaptor that had 12 random nucleotides. TCRdb re-called the 5' RACE reads through MiXCR, storing one row per CDR3 protein. Seen here are about 1.5 million distinct CDR3 sequences, 35% to 45% observed once, and the top ten hold roughly 7.9%. The chain recombines TRBV20-1 with TRBJ2-3, with a possible D match to TRBD2 (6 bases). This clonotype originated in a woman aged 18 to 35 in good health. The source material was blood. The CDR3 region is CSARVLGTGGTDTQYF. CDR3 coding DNA: TGCAGTGCTAGAGTTCTCGGGACTGGAGGCACAGATACGCAGTATTTT.